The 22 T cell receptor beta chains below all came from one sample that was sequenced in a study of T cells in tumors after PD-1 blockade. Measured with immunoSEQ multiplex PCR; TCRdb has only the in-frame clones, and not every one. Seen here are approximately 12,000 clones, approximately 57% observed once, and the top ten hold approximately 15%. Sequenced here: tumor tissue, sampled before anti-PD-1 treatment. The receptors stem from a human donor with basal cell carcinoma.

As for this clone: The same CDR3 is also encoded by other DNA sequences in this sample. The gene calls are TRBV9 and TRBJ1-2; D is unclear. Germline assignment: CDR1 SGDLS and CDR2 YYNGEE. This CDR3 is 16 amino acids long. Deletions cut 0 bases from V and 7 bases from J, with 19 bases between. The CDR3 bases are TGTGCCAGCAGCGTAGTGTCGCTGGGTAGTCTGGGTGGCTACACCTTC. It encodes CASSVVSLGSLGGYTF.

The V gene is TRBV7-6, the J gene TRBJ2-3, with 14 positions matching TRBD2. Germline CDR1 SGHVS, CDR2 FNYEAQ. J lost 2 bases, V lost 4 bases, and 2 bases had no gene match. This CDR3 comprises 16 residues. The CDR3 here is CASSSGLAGDTDTQYF. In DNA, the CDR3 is TGTGCCAGCAGCTCGGGACTAGCGGGGGACACAGATACGCAGTATTTT.

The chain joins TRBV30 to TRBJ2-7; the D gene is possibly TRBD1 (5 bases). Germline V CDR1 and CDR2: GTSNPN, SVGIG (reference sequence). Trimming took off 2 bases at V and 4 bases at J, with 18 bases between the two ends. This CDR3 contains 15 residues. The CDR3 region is CAWSPSIGALYEQYF. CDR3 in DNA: TGTGCCTGGAGTCCCTCAATAGGGGCCTTATACGAGCAGTACTTC.

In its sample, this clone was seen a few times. The CDR3 loop is CASSGTELQQFF. The CDR3, as DNA: TGTGCCAGTAGTGGAACAGAGTTGCAACAGTTCTTC. The chain recombines TRBV19 with TRBJ2-1; D ambiguous. V lost 5 bases and J 13 bases, leaving 15 bases between the germline ends. The CDR3 has 12 residues. CDR1 is LNHDA and CDR2 is SQIVND in the germline V gene (reference sequence).

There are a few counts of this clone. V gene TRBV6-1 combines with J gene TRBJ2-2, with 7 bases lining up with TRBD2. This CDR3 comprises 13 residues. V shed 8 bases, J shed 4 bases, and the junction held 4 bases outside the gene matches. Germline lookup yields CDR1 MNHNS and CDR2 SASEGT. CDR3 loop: CASSGEGTGELFF. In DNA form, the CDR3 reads TGTGCCAGCTCCGGGGAGGGCACCGGGGAGCTGTTTTTT.

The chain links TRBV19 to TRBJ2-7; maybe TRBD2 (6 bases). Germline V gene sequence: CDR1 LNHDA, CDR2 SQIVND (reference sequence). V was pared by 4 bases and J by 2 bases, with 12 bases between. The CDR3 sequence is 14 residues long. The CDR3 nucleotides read TGTGCCAGTAGTACCCGGGACTCCCCCTACGAGCAGTACTTC. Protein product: CASSTRDSPYEQYF.

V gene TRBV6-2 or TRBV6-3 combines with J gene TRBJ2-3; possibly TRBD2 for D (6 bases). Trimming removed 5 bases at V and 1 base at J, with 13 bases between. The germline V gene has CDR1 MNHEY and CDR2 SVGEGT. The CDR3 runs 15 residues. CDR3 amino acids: CASSAPGLRTDTQYF. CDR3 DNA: TGTGCCAGCAGTGCCCCGGGACTCCGCACAGATACGCAGTATTTT.

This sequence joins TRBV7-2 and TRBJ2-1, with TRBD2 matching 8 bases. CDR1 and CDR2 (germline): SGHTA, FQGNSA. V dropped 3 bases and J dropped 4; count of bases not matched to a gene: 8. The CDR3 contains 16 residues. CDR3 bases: TGTGCCAGCAGCTTCGGGAAGCGGGGGATATACAATGAGCAGTTCTTC. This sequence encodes CASSFGKRGIYNEQFF.

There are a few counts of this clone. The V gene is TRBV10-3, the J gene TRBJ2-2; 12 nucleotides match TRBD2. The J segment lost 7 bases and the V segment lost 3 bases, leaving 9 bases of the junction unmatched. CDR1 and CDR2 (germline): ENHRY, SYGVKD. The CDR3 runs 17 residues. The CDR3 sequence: CAISDPRLAGAGGELFF. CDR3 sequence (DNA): TGTGCCATCAGTGATCCACGACTAGCGGGAGCGGGCGGGGAGCTGTTTTTT.

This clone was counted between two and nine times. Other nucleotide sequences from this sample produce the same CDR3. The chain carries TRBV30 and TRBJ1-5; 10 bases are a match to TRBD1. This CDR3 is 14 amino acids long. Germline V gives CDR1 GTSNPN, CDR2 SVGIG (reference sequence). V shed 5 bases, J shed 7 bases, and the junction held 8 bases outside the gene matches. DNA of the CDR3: TGTGCCTGGTCGACAGGGGGCGCAGGGCAGCCCCAGCATTTT. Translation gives CAWSTGGAGQPQHF.

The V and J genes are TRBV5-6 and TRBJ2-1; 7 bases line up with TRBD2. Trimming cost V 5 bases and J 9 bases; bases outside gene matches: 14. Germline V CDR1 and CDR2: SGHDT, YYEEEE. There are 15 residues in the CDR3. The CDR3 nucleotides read TGTGCCAGCAGTATCGTCAGGAGCGGGAAAGTTGAGCAGTTCTTC. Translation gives CASSIVRSGKVEQFF.

The CDR3 nucleotides read TGTGCCAGCAGCTTAGATTTGTTCCGGCAGGGGGTCGGCAATGAGCAGTTCTTC. Encoded protein: CASSLDLFRQGVGNEQFF. The V call is TRBV11-3, the J call TRBJ2-1; 7 nucleotides line up with TRBD1. The trim removed 0 bases at V and 6 bases at J, leaving 14 bases unmatched. From germline, CDR1 is SGHNT and CDR2 YENEEA. The CDR3 sequence is 18 residues long.

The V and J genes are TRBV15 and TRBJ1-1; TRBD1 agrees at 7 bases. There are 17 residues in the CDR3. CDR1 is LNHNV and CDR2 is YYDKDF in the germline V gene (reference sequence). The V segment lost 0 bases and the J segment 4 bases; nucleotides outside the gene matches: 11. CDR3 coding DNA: TGTGCCACCAGCAGAGAGGCAGGGGGGGGCTGGAGCACTGAAGCTTTCTTT. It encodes CATSREAGGGWSTEAFF.

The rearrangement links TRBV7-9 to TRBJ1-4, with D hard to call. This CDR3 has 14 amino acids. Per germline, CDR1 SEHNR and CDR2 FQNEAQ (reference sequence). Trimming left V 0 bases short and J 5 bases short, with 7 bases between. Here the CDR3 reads CASSLAGRNEKLFF. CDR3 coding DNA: TGTGCCAGCAGCTTAGCCGGCAGGAATGAAAAACTGTTTTTT.

The CDR3 DNA reads TGTGCAAGTCGCCCGGCCGGGACACCAAGCAATCAGCCCCAGCATTTT. It translates to CASRPAGTPSNQPQHF. The chain combines TRBV12-2 with TRBJ1-5; TRBD1, the D gene given by the table, was not confirmed from the DNA. TRBV12-2 is a pseudogene locus. The CDR3 loop spans 16 amino acids.

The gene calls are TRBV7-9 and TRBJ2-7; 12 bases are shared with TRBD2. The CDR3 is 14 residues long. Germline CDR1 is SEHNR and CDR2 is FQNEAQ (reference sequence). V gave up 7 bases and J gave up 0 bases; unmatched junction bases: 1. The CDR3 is CASTLAGGSYEQYF. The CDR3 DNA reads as TGTGCCAGCACACTAGCGGGGGGCTCCTACGAGCAGTACTTC.

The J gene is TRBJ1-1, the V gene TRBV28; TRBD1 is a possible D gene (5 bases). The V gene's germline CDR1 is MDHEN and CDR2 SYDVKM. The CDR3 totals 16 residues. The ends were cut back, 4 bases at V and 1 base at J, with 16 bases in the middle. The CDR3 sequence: CASSSGQKGRNTEAFF. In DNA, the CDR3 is TGTGCCAGCAGTTCGGGGCAGAAGGGACGGAACACTGAAGCTTTCTTT. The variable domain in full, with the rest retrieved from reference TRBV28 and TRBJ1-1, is DVKVTQSSRYLVKRTGEKVFLECVQDMDHENMFWYRQDPGLGLRLIYFSYDVKMKEKGDIPEGYSVSREKKERFSLILESASTNQTSMYLCASSSGQKGRNTEAFFGQGTRLTVV.

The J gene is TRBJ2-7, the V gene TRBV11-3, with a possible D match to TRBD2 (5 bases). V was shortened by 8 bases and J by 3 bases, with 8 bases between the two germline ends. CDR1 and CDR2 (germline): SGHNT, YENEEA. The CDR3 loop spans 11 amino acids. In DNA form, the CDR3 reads TGTGCCAGCGGGAGCCACTACGAGCAGTACTTC. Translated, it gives CASGSHYEQYF.

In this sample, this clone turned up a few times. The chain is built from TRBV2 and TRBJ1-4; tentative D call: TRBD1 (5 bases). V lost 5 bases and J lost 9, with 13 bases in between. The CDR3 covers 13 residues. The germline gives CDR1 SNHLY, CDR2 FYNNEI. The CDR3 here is CASSQGANQKLFF. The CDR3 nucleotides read TGTGCCAGCAGTCAGGGCGCCAACCAAAAACTGTTTTTT.

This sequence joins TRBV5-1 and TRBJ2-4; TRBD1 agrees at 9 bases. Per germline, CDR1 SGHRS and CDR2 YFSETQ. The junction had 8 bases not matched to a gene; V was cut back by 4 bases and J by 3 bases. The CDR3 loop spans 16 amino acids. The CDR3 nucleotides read TGCGCCAGCAGCCCCTTGGGACAGGGAGGCAAAAACATTCAGTACTTC. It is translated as CASSPLGQGGKNIQYF.

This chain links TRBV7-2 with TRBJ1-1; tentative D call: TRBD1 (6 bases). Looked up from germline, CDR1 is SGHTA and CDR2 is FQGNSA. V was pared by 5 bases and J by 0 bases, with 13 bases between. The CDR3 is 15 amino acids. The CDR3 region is CASSREQGLNTEAFF. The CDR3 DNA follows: TGTGCCAGCAGCAGGGAACAGGGCCTGAACACTGAAGCTTTCTTT.

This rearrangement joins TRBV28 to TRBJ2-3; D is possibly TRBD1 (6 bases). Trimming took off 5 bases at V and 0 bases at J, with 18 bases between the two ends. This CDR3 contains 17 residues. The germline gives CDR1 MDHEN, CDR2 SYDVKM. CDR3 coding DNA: TGTGCCAGCAGTCCCTCCGGGCAGGGGTTTAGCACAGATACGCAGTATTTT. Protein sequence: CASSPSGQGFSTDTQYF.